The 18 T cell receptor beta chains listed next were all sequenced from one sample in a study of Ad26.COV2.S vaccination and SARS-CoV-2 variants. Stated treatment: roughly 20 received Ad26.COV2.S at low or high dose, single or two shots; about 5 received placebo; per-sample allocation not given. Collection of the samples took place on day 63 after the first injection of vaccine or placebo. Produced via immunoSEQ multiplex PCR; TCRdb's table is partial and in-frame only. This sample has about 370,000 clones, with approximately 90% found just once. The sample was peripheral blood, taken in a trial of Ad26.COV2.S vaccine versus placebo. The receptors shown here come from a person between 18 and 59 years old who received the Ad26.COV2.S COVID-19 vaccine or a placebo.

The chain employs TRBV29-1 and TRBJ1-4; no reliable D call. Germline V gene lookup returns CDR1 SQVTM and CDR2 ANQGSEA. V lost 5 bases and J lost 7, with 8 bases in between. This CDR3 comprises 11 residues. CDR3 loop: CSVLAGEKLFF. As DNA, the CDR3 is TGCAGCGTTTTAGCGGGTGAAAAACTGTTTTTT. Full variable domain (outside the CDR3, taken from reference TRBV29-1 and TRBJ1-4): SAVISQKPSRDICQRGTSLTIQCQVDSQVTMMFWYRQQPGQSLTLIATANQGSEATYESGFVIDKFPISRPNLTFSTLTVSNMSPEDSSIYLCSVLAGEKLFFGSGTQLSVL.

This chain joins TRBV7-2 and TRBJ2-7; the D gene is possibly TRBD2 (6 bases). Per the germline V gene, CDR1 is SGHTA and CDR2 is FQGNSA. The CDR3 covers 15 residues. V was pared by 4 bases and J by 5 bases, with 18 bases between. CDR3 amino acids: CASSSQSGTLNEQYF. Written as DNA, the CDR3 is TGTGCCAGCAGCTCCCAATCCGGGACTCTGAACGAGCAGTACTTC.

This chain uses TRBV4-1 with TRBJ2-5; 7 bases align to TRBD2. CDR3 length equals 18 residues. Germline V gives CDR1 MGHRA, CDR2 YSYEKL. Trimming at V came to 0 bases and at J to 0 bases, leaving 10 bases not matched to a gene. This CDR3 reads CASSQEPATSANQETQYF. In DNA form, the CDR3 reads TGCGCCAGCAGCCAAGAACCTGCCACTAGCGCCAACCAAGAGACCCAGTACTTC.

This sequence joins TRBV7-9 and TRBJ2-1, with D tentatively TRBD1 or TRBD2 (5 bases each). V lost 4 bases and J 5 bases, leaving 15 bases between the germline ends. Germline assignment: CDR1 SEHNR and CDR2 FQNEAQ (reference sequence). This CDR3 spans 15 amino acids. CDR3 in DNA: TGTGCCAGCAGCTACTGGGGGACCGGGGACAATGAGCAGTTCTTC. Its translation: CASSYWGTGDNEQFF.

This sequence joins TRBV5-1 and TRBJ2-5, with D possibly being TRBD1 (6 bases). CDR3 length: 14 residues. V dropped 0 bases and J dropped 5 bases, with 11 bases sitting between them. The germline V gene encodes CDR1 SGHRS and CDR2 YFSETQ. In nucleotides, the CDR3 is TGCGCCAGCAGCTTGGTGTTGAGGGGGGAGACCCAGTACTTC. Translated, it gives CASSLVLRGETQYF.

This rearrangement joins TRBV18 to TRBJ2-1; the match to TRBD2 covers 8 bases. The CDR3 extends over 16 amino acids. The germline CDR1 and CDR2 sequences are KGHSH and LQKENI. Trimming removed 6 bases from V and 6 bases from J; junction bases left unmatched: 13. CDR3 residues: CASSRPPGLDRNEQFF. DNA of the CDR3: TGTGCCAGCTCTCGCCCGCCGGGACTAGATCGCAATGAGCAGTTCTTC.

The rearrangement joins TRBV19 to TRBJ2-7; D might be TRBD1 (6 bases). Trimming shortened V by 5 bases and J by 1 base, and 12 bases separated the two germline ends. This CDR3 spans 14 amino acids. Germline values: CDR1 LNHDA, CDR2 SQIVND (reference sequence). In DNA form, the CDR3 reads TGTGCCAGTAGTGCAGCAACAGGGTCCTACGAGCAGTACTTC. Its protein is CASSAATGSYEQYF.

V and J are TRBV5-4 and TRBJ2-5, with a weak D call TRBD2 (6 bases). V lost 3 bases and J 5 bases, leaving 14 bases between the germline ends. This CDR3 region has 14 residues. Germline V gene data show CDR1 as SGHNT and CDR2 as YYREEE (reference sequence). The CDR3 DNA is TGTGCCAGCAGCTCCCAGACTAGGCGGGAGACCCAGTACTTC. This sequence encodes CASSSQTRRETQYF. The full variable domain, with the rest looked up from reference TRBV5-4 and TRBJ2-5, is ETGVTQSPTHLIKTRGQQVTLRCSSQSGHNTVSWYQQALGQGPQFIFQYYREEENGRGNFPPRFSGLQFPNYSSELNVNALELDDSALYLCASSSQTRRETQYFGPGTRLLVL.

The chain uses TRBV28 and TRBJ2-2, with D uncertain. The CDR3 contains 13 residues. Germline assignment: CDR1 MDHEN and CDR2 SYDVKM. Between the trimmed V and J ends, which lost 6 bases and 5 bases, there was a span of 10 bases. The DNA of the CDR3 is TGTGCCAGCAGATGGAGTGGGACCGGGGAGCTGTTTTTT. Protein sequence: CASRWSGTGELFF.

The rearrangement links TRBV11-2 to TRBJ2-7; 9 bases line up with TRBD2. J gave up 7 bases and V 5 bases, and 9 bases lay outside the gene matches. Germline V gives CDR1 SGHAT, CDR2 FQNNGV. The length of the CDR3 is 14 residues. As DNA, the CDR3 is TGTGCCAGCAGCCAGACTAGCGGAGTATGGGAGCAGTACTTC. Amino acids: CASSQTSGVWEQYF.

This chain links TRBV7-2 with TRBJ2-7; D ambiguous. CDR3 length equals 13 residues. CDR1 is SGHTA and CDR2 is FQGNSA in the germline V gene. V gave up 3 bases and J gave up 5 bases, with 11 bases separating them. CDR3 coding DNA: TGTGCCAGCAGCTTGGCTGGGAACCACGAGCAGTACTTC. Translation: CASSLAGNHEQYF.

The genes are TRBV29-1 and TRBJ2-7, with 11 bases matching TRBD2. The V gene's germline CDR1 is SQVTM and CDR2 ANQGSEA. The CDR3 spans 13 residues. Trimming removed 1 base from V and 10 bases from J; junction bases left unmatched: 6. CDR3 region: CSVEGLAGGGQYF. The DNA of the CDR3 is TGCAGCGTTGAAGGCCTAGCGGGAGGTGGCCAGTACTTC.

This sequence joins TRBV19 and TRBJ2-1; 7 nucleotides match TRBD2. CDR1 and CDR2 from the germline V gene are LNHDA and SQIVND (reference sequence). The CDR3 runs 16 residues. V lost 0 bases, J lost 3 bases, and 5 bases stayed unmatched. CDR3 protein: CASSIDPGGGYNEQFF. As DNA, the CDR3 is TGTGCCAGTAGTATAGACCCGGGGGGTGGCTACAATGAGCAGTTCTTC. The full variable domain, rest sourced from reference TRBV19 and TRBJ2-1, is DGGITQSPKYLFRKEGQNVTLSCEQNLNHDAMYWYRQDPGQGLRLIYYSQIVNDFQKGDIAEGYSVSREKKESFPLTVTSAQKNPTAFYLCASSIDPGGGYNEQFFGPGTRLTVL.

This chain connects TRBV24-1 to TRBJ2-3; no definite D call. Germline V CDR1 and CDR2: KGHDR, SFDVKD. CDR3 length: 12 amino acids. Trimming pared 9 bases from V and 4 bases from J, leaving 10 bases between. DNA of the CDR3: TGTGCCACCGCCCCAAGGGCAGATACGCAGTATTTT. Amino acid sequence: CATAPRADTQYF.

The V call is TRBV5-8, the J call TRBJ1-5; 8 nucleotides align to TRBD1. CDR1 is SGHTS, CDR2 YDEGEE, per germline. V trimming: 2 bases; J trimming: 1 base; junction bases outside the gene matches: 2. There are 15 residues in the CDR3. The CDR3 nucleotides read TGTGCCAGCAGCTTACAGGGGGGAAGCAATCAGCCCCAGCATTTT. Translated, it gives CASSLQGGSNQPQHF. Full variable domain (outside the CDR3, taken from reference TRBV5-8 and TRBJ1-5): EAGVTQSPTHLIKTRGQQATLRCSPISGHTSVYWYQQALGLGLQFLLWYDEGEERNRGNFPPRFSGRQFPNYSSELNVNALELEDSALYLCASSLQGGSNQPQHFGDGTRLSIL.

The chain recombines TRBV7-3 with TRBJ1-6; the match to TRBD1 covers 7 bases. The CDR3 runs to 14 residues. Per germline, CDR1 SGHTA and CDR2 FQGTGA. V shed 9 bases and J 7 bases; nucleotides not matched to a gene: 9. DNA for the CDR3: TGTGCCAGTGCCTTTCAGGGGGGGAATTCACCCCTCCACTTT. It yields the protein CASAFQGGNSPLHF.

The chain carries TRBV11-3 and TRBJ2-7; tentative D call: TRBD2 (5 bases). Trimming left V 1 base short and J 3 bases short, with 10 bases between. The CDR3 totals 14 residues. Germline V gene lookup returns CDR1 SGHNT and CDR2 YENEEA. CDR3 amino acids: CASSLAGIGYEQYF. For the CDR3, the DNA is TGTGCCAGCAGCTTAGCCGGGATAGGCTACGAGCAGTACTTC. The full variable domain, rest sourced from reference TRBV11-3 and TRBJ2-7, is EAGVVQSPRYKIIEKKQPVAFWCNPISGHNTLYWYLQNLGQGPELLIRYENEEAVDDSQLPKDRFSAERLKGVDSTLKIQPAELGDSAVYLCASSLAGIGYEQYFGPGTRLTVT.

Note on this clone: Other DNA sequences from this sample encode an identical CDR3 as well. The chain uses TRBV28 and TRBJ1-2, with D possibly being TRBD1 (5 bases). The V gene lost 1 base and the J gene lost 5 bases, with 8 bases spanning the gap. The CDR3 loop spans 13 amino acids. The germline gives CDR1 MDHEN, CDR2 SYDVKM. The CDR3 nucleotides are TGTGCCAGCAGTTTATTGGGGGGGTATGGCTACACCTTC. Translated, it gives CASSLLGGYGYTF.